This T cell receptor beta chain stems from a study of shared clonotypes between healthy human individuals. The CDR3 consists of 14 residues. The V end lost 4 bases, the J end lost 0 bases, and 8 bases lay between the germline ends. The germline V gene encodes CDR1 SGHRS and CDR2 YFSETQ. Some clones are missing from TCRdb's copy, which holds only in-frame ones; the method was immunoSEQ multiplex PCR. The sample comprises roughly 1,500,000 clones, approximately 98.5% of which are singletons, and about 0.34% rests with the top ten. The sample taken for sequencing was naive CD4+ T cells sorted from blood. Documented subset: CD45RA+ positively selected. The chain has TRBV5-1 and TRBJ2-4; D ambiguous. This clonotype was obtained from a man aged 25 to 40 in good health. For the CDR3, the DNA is TGCGCCAGCAGCGTCGGTATAGCCAAAAACATTCAGTACTTC. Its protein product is CASSVGIAKNIQYF.